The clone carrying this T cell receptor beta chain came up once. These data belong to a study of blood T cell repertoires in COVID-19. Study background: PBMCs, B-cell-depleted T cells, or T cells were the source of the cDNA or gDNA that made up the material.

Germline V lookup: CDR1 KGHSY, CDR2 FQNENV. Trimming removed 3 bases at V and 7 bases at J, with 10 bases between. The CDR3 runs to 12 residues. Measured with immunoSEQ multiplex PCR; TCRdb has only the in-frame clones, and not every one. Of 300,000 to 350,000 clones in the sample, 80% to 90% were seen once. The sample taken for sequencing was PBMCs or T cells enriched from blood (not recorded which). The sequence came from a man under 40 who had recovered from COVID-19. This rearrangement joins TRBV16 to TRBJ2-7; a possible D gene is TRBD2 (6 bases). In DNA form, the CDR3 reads TGTGCCAGCAGCCAGGGGGGTGGTGAGCAGTACTTC. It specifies CASSQGGGEQYF.